These 32 T cell receptor beta chains came from one sample sequenced in a study of blood T cells in healthy people across ages. Sample-barcoded 5' priming and a J-beta primer mix drove a second PCR of roughly 6 to 12 cycles. One entry per CDR3 protein, called by TCRdb with MiXCR from the 5' RACE reads. Seen here are fewer than 1,200,000 distinct CDR3 sequences, 20% to 25% observed once, and the top ten hold approximately 0.71%. These data were also filed under a second study, of T cells of mothers and their children.

Material for sequencing was blood. These receptor sequences come from a girl under 10 years old in good health.

The table lists this clonotype with a few counts. The chain uses TRBV4-2 and TRBJ1-5, with a tentative D call TRBD1 (5 bases). The CDR3 loop spans 17 amino acids. Germline CDR1 reads LGHNA; CDR2 reads YNFKEQ. The V end was cut by 0 bases, the J end by 2 bases, with 14 bases between. The CDR3, as DNA: TGTGCCAGCAGCCAAGAACGCCAGGGTAATGGCAATCAGCCCCAGCATTTT. Translation gives CASSQERQGNGNQPQHF.

This clonotype was detected only a few times. The chain uses TRBV7-2 and TRBJ2-5; 9 bases fit TRBD1. The CDR3 is 14 residues long. After removal of 5 bases from V and 4 bases from J, the junction contained 5 bases not matched to a gene. CDR1 and CDR2 (germline): SGHTA, FQGNSA. The CDR3 DNA is TGTGCCAGCAGCCCCCGGGACAGGGTAGAGACCCAGTACTTC. Protein sequence: CASSPRDRVETQYF.

The V gene is TRBV5-1, the J gene TRBJ2-1; 9 bases align to TRBD2. Germline lookup yields CDR1 SGHRS and CDR2 YFSETQ. Germline trimming cut 3 bases from V and 4 bases from J; bases unmatched to any gene: 11. CDR3 length: 17 amino acids. The CDR3 DNA reads TGCGCCAGCAGCTGGGGGGTTAGCGGGAGTGGATACAATGAGCAGTTCTTC. Translation gives CASSWGVSGSGYNEQFF.

This clonotype has a count of ten or more. The CDR3 here is CSARAGTGYYNEQFF. The CDR3 DNA is TGCAGTGCTAGAGCTGGGACAGGGTACTACAATGAGCAGTTCTTC. V usage is TRBV20-1 and J usage is TRBJ2-1, with TRBD1 matching 9 bases. There are 15 residues in the CDR3. V gave up 1 base and J gave up 3 bases; unmatched junction bases: 4. The germline gives CDR1 DFQATT, CDR2 SNEGSKA (reference sequence).

V gene TRBV28 combines with J gene TRBJ2-5; D ambiguous. TRBJ2-7 matches the DNA end more closely, so the J call is doubtful. The germline CDR1 and CDR2 sequences are MDHEN and SYDVKM. The CDR3 covers 10 residues. The CDR3 nucleotides read TGTGCCAGCAGTTCGTCCGAGCAGTACTTC. Its protein product is CASSSSEQYF.

Concerning this clonotype: One end of the junction does not line up with germline, which may come from a read error. V is TRBV15 and J is TRBJ1-2, with D maybe TRBD1 (6 bases). Germline V CDR1 and CDR2: LNHNV, YYDKDF (reference sequence). This CDR3 is 15 amino acids long. In nucleotides, the CDR3 is TGTGCCACCAGCAGAGAAGGGGCAGGGGTATATGGCTGCACCTTC. Protein product: CATSREGAGVYGCTF.

This clonotype showed up just a few times. V usage is TRBV19 and J usage is TRBJ2-5; TRBD2 is a possible D gene (5 bases). V lost 2 bases and J 2 bases, leaving 9 bases between the germline ends. This CDR3 is built from 14 residues. Per germline, CDR1 LNHDA and CDR2 SQIVND (reference sequence). This CDR3 reads CASSISGDQETQYF. CDR3 DNA sequence: TGTGCCAGTAGTATATCCGGGGATCAAGAGACCCAGTACTTC. Full variable domain (rest looked up from reference TRBV19 and TRBJ2-5): DGGITQSPKYLFRKEGQNVTLSCEQNLNHDAMYWYRQDPGQGLRLIYYSQIVNDFQKGDIAEGYSVSREKKESFPLTVTSAQKNPTAFYLCASSISGDQETQYFGPGTRLLVL.

This clonotype was counted a few times. CDR3 protein: CASNVATAANYGYTF. The CDR3 DNA reads TGTGCCAGCAACGTGGCGACAGCAGCTAACTATGGCTACACCTTC. The chain carries TRBV28 and TRBJ1-2; D may be TRBD1 (5 bases). Trimming stripped 7 bases from V and 0 bases from J, with 15 bases between. The CDR3 has 15 residues. The germline CDR1 and CDR2 sequences are MDHEN and SYDVKM.

This rearrangement joins TRBV4-3 to TRBJ2-1; D perhaps matches TRBD2 (6 bases). The CDR3 extends over 17 amino acids. With 0 bases removed from V and 0 bases from J, the gap between germline ends came to 12 bases. The germline V gene encodes CDR1 LGHNA and CDR2 YSLEER. The CDR3, as DNA: TGCGCCAGCAGCCAAGAATTAGCGGCTAGCTCCTACAATGAGCAGTTCTTC. Protein product: CASSQELAASSYNEQFF.

This clonotype was found a few times. This may be a read error: a much more frequent sequence differs by one nucleotide. This chain links TRBV5-1 with TRBJ2-5, with a possible D match to TRBD2 (6 bases). The J call is in doubt because the DNA end fits TRBJ2-1 better. CDR3 length equals 15 residues. Germline V gene data show CDR1 as SGHRS and CDR2 as YFSETQ. The CDR3 region is CASSSEPGGHNEQFF. In DNA, the CDR3 is TGCGCCAGCAGCTCGGAACCCGGGGGACACAATGAGCAGTTCTTC.

The chain couples TRBV27 to TRBJ1-3; no definite D call. CDR3 length: 13 amino acids. The germline V gene has CDR1 MNHEY and CDR2 SMNVEV (reference sequence). V lost 11 bases, J lost 4 bases, and 15 bases lay in between. The CDR3 is CAVGGPDGNTIYF. The DNA for the CDR3 is TGTGCCGTCGGTGGACCGGACGGAAACACCATATATTTT.

Only a few counts were recorded for this clonotype. The chain uses TRBV4-1 and TRBJ2-3; D gene ambiguous. Germline V gene lookup returns CDR1 MGHRA and CDR2 YSYEKL. The CDR3 totals 12 residues. V lost 3 bases and J 4 bases, leaving 5 bases between the germline ends. CDR3 nucleotide sequence: TGCGCCAGCAGCCAGCCGGCAGATACGCAGTATTTT. Amino acid sequence: CASSQPADTQYF.

The chain recombines TRBV7-6 with TRBJ2-1; TRBD1 agrees at 8 bases. J was trimmed by 1 base and V by 5 bases; bases with no gene match: 7. The germline CDR1 and CDR2 sequences are SGHVS and FNYEAQ. This CDR3 spans 16 amino acids. CDR3 protein: CASSPSGDRSYNEQFF. The CDR3 nucleotides read TGTGCCAGCAGCCCCTCGGGGGACAGGTCCTACAATGAGCAGTTCTTC.

The rearrangement links TRBV20-1 to TRBJ2-4; D tentatively fits TRBD1 or TRBD2 (5 bases each). The CDR3 is 14 residues long. CDR1 and CDR2 (germline): DFQATT, SNEGSKA (reference sequence). The V gene lost 2 bases and the J gene lost 1 base, with 9 bases spanning the gap. The CDR3 is CSARKGTAKNIQYF. In DNA, the CDR3 is TGCAGTGCTAGAAAGGGGACGGCCAAAAACATTCAGTACTTC.

The chain is built from TRBV12-3 or TRBV12-4 and TRBJ1-2; TRBD1 matches 8 bases. J gave up 5 bases and V 5 bases, and 10 bases lay outside the gene matches. CDR3 length: 15 residues. For the CDR3, the DNA is TGTGCCAGCAGTCTTGGTGGCAGGGGGCTTTATGGCTACACCTTC. It is translated as CASSLGGRGLYGYTF.

About this clonotype: The junction departs from germline at one end; a sequencing error may be responsible. V and J are TRBV7-8 and TRBJ2-5; D is ambiguous. From germline, CDR1 is SGHVS and CDR2 FQNEAQ. The CDR3 is 15 residues long. CDR3 residues: CAGSPAIGHQETQYF. CDR3 sequence (DNA): TGTGCCGGCAGCCCGGCAATCGGTCACCAAGAGACCCAGTACTTC.

This chain links TRBV27 with TRBJ1-2; 9 bases are shared with TRBD1. CDR3 length equals 12 residues. Germline loops: CDR1 MNHEY, CDR2 SMNVEV (reference sequence). The ends lost 9 bases at V and 7 bases at J; junction bases unmatched: 6. The CDR3 sequence is CASRQGGFGYTF. In nucleotides, the CDR3 is TGTGCCAGTCGACAGGGGGGCTTTGGCTACACCTTC.

V is TRBV6-6 and J is TRBJ1-4, with D maybe TRBD1 (6 bases). Germline V gives CDR1 MNHNY, CDR2 SVGAGI (reference sequence). V lost 2 bases and J lost 6, with 16 bases in between. CDR3 length: 16 amino acids. Written as DNA, the CDR3 is TGTGCCAGCAGTTACAACCCTACAGGGTTGGATGAAAAACTGTTTTTT. Its translation: CASSYNPTGLDEKLFF.

This chain links TRBV4-3 with TRBJ1-2; 7 bases fit TRBD1. The CDR3 runs to 14 residues. Trimming removed 0 bases from V and 7 bases from J; junction bases left unmatched: 5. Germline values: CDR1 LGHNA, CDR2 YSLEER. The CDR3 sequence: CASSQDKTGIGYTF. The CDR3 DNA reads TGCGCCAGCAGCCAAGATAAGACAGGGATTGGCTACACCTTC.

This chain uses TRBV7-2 with TRBJ2-3; 12 nucleotides align to TRBD2. The CDR3 is 19 residues long. The J segment lost 0 bases and the V segment lost 1 base, leaving 8 bases of the junction unmatched. Germline CDR1 is SGHTA and CDR2 is FQGNSA. Here the CDR3 reads CASSLVGLAGSTSTDTQYF. In DNA, the CDR3 is TGTGCCAGCAGCTTAGTAGGACTAGCGGGGTCTACTAGCACAGATACGCAGTATTTT.

The genes are TRBV10-3 and TRBJ1-6, with 10 bases identical to TRBD1. Per germline, CDR1 ENHRY and CDR2 SYGVKD. This CDR3 spans 18 amino acids. V lost 2 bases to trimming and J lost 1 base; unmatched junction nucleotides: 5. In nucleotides, the CDR3 is TGTGCCATCAGTGAGGGACAGGGGGGGTTATCCTATAATTCACCCCTCCACTTT. The encoded protein is CAISEGQGGLSYNSPLHF.

In this sample, this clonotype turned up a few times. The V gene is TRBV6-1, the J gene TRBJ2-5; 10 positions match TRBD1. Near its end, the DNA agrees better with TRBJ2-1, so the J call may be wrong. CDR1 is MNHNS and CDR2 is SASEGT in the germline V gene. The CDR3 spans 15 residues. The DNA for the CDR3 is TGTGCCAGCAGTGTGACAGGGGGCAATTTCAATGAGCAGTTCTTC. This encodes CASSVTGGNFNEQFF.

This clonotype was recorded a few times. V gene TRBV2 combines with J gene TRBJ1-1, with no clear D. CDR1 and CDR2 (germline): SNHLY, FYNNEI. The CDR3 totals 14 residues. Trimming cost V 8 bases and J 6 bases, with 19 bases left between them. CDR3 in amino acids: CASLTHPASPEAFF. CDR3 nucleotide sequence: TGTGCCAGCCTCACTCACCCAGCAAGTCCTGAAGCTTTCTTT.

This sequence joins TRBV12-3 or TRBV12-4 and TRBJ2-2, with TRBD2 matching over 8 bases. The CDR3 covers 17 residues. J lost 5 bases, V lost 6 bases, and 14 bases had no gene match. CDR3 DNA sequence: TGTGCCAGCAGCCTAGGACTAGCTACATTACGAACCGGGGAGCTGTTTTTT. As protein: CASSLGLATLRTGELFF.

The V and J genes are TRBV4-1 and TRBJ2-3, with 12 bases that match TRBD2. V gave up 2 bases and J gave up 4 bases; unmatched junction bases: 7. This CDR3 contains 17 residues. In germline, CDR1 is MGHRA, CDR2 YSYEKL. CDR3 in amino acids: CASSQIVLAGGPDTQYF. The DNA of the CDR3 is TGCGCCAGCAGCCAAATAGTGCTAGCGGGAGGGCCAGATACGCAGTATTTT.

The table lists this clonotype with a few counts. This chain links TRBV5-1 with TRBJ1-1; D not certain. CDR3 length equals 15 residues. Trimming removed 0 bases at V and 7 bases at J, with 16 bases between. Germline V lookup: CDR1 SGHRS, CDR2 YFSETQ. The chain's CDR3 is CASSLDSNARYEAFF. The DNA for the CDR3 is TGCGCCAGCAGCTTGGATTCTAACGCTCGCTATGAAGCTTTCTTT.

The chain joins TRBV7-9 to TRBJ2-5, with 9 bases aligning to TRBD2. The CDR3 totals 16 residues. V lost 2 bases, J lost 5 bases, and 9 bases stayed unmatched. The germline V gene encodes CDR1 SEHNR and CDR2 FQNEAQ (reference sequence). The CDR3 loop reads CASSLRREGLEETQYF. DNA for the CDR3: TGTGCCAGCAGCTTACGGCGGGAGGGCCTGGAGGAGACCCAGTACTTC.

This clonotype was counted only a few times. The V and J genes are TRBV11-2 and TRBJ2-3; D gene unclear. Between the trimmed V and J ends, which lost 5 bases and 6 bases, there was a span of 21 bases. The CDR3 runs 16 residues. The germline CDR1 and CDR2 sequences are SGHAT and FQNNGV. CDR3 in amino acids: CASSPRGGNPPDTQYF. DNA of the CDR3: TGTGCCAGCAGCCCTCGAGGCGGTAATCCCCCCGATACGCAGTATTTT.

The genes are TRBV29-1 and TRBJ1-3, with 9 nucleotides matching TRBD1. J gave up 4 bases and V 6 bases, and 4 bases lay outside the gene matches. The CDR3 runs 13 residues. The germline gives CDR1 SQVTM, CDR2 ANQGSEA. As DNA, the CDR3 is TGCAGCGTATCCGGGACAGGGGGAAACACCATATATTTT. This gives the protein CSVSGTGGNTIYF.

The chain has TRBV29-1 and TRBJ2-7; D call uncertain. The CDR3 has 15 amino acids. V lost 4 bases, J lost 0 bases, and 16 bases lay in between. Germline CDR1 and CDR2: SQVTM and ANQGSEA. In nucleotides, the CDR3 is TGCAGCGTTGGGGCTGACACCGCCTACTCCTACGAGCAGTACTTC. Protein: CSVGADTAYSYEQYF.

The chain joins TRBV6-2 or TRBV6-3 to TRBJ1-1; no clear D gene. The CDR3 covers 13 residues. Germline values: CDR1 MNHEY, CDR2 SVGEGT. V gave up 3 bases and J gave up 4 bases, with 9 bases separating them. The CDR3 reads CASSYSELTEAFF. The CDR3 bases are TGTGCCAGCAGTTATAGTGAGCTCACTGAAGCTTTCTTT.

The chain uses TRBV6-2 or TRBV6-3 and TRBJ1-5; D not certain. The germline V gene encodes CDR1 MNHEY and CDR2 SVGEGT. The V end was cut by 4 bases, the J end by 1 base, with 14 bases between. CDR3 length equals 16 residues. CDR3 coding DNA: TGTGCCAGCAGTTGGAGGTCAGCCCTCAGCAATCAGCCCCAGCATTTT. Residues: CASSWRSALSNQPQHF.